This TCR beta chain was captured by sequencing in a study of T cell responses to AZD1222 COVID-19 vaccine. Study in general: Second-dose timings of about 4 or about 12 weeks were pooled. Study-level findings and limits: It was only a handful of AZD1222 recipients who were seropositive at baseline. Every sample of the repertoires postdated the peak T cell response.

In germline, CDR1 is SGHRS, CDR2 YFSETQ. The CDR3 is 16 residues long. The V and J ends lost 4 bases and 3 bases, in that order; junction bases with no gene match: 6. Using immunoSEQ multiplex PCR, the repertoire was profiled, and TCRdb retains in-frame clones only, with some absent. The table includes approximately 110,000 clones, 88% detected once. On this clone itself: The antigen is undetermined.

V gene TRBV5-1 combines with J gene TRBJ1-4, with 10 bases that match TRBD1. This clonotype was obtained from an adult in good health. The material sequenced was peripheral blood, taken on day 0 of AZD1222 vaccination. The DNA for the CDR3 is TGCGCCAGCAGCGGGGGACAGGGGCCCCCTAATGAAAAACTGTTTTTT. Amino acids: CASSGGQGPPNEKLFF.